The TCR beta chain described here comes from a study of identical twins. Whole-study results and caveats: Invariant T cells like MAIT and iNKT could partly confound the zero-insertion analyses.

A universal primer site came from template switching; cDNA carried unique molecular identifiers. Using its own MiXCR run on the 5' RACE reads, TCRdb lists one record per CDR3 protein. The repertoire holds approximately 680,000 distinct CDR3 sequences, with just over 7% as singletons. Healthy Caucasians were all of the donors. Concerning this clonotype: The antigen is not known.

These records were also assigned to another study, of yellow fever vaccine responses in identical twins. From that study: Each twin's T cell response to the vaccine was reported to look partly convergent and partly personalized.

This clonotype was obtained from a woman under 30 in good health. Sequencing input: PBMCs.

CDR3 in amino acids: CAISESGGKLEETQYF. For the CDR3, the DNA is TGTGCCATCAGTGAGTCGGGGGGCAAGTTGGAAGAGACCCAGTACTTC. J is TRBJ2-5 and V is TRBV10-3; tentatively, D is TRBD1 or TRBD2 (6 bases each). The length of the CDR3 is 16 residues. V lost 0 bases and J lost 3, with 14 bases in between. Germline V CDR1 and CDR2: ENHRY, SYGVKD.